Here is one T cell receptor (beta chain) with its context. Its target is unknown. The repertoire was sequenced with immunoSEQ multiplex PCR; TCRdb's copy has only in-frame clones and lacks some. This table has about 63,000 clones, roughly nine tenths appearing once. These data come from a study of OX40 agonist ivuxolimab in advanced cancers. Background on the study: Dosing consisted of intravenous ivuxolimab at 0.01 to 10 mg/kg every 2 weeks. Recorded diagnoses for dose-escalation patients were hepatocellular carcinoma, melanoma, renal cell or head and neck cancer. Overall study findings and caveats: At 0.1 to 3.0 mg/kg, CD4+ and CD8+ blood T cells expanded clonally by week 6. Low normalized T-cell clonal expansion was additionally recorded for some nonresponders.

Losses at the gene ends were 5 bases for V and 4 bases for J; bases not matched to a gene: 10. Germline CDR1 reads LNHDA; CDR2 reads SQIVND (reference sequence). This CDR3 spans 16 amino acids. Sequences were derived from CD4+ or CD8+ T cells sorted from blood, sampled in a trial of the OX40 agonist ivuxolimab. This sequence originates from an adult with an advanced solid tumor such as melanoma, head and neck, liver or kidney cancer. J is TRBJ2-7 and V is TRBV19; 11 bases agree with TRBD2. The DNA for the CDR3 is TGTGCCAGTAGTGTCGAAACTAGCGGGAGATGGTACGAGCAGTACTTC. Its protein is CASSVETSGRWYEQYF.